The rows below give T cell receptor beta chains drawn from one sample of a study of OX40 agonist ivuxolimab in advanced cancers. Here immunoSEQ multiplex PCR was the method, and the copy in TCRdb shows in-frame clones only, minus some. Counted here are approximately 74,000 clones, over 75% occurring once; the ten biggest clones make up approximately 5.1%. The sample here was CD4+ or CD8+ T cells sorted from blood, taken in a trial of the OX40 agonist ivuxolimab. Source of these receptors: an adult with an advanced solid tumor such as melanoma, head and neck, liver or kidney cancer. CDR3s include the opening cysteine and the closing phenylalanine or tryptophan. A D gene is named only where the DNA matches it firmly. Clone size is stated in some rows and not others, as once, few, many or a class when expanded.

D: NA
V: TRBV30
size: NA
J: TRBJ1-5
DNA: TGTGCCTGGAGTGTACATTGGCAGGGGCCTTCCAATCAGCCCCAGCATTTT
CDR3: CAWSVHWQGPSNQPQHF

D: TRBD1
V: TRBV6-1
size: once
J: TRBJ1-2
DNA: TGTGCCAGCAGTGAAAGTCTGCGACAGGGGTACGATGGCTACACCTTC
CDR3: CASSESLRQGYDGYTF

D: NA
V: TRBV4-1
size: NA
J: TRBJ2-2
DNA: TGCGCCAGCAGCCCACCCGGTAGGACCGGGGAGCTGTTTTTT
CDR3: CASSPPGRTGELFF

D: NA
V: TRBV4-3
size: NA
J: TRBJ1-2
DNA: TGCGCCAGCAGCCAAGATGTGGGGCAGGTCTATGGCTACACCTTC
CDR3: CASSQDVGQVYGYTF

D: NA
V: TRBV2
size: NA
J: TRBJ2-5
DNA: TGTGCCAGCAGTGAAACAGTGGAGACCCAGTACTTC
CDR3: CASSETVETQYF

D: NA
V: TRBV5-5
size: once
J: TRBJ2-2
DNA: TGTGCCAGCAGCTTGGGGGAGACCGGGGAGCTGTTTTTT
CDR3: CASSLGETGELFF

D: TRBD1
V: TRBV5-4
size: NA
J: TRBJ2-4
DNA: TGTGCCAGCAGCTTCGGACAGGGGATAGCCAAAAACATTCAGTACTTC
CDR3: CASSFGQGIAKNIQYF

D: TRBD1
V: TRBV7-2
size: NA
J: TRBJ1-6
DNA: TGTGCCAGCAGGTTTGACAGGGCCTATAATTCACCCCTCCACTTT
CDR3: CASRFDRAYNSPLHF

D: TRBD2
V: TRBV18
size: NA
J: TRBJ2-7
DNA: TGTGCCAGCTCACTTGGGACTAGCGGGCAGAGCTCCTACGAGCAGTACTTC
CDR3: CASSLGTSGQSSYEQYF

D: NA
V: TRBV5-7
size: once
J: TRBJ1-5
DNA: TGTGCCAGCAGCTTGAGACAGCTGCTCAATCAGCCCCAGCATTTT
CDR3: CASSLRQLLNQPQHF

D: TRBD2
V: TRBV19
size: NA
J: TRBJ2-2
DNA: TGTGCCAGTAGTAGGCGGCTAGCGGGGGGGCGAGGCACCGGGGAGCTGTTTTTT
CDR3: CASSRRLAGGRGTGELFF

D: TRBD2
V: TRBV5-4
size: NA
J: TRBJ2-4
DNA: TGTGCCAGCAGCTTGAGGCCTAGCGGTAAAAACATTCAGTACTTC
CDR3: CASSLRPSGKNIQYF

D: NA
V: TRBV5-3
size: NA
J: TRBJ2-6
DNA: TGTGCCAGAAGCTTCCAGGGGAACCGCTCTGGGGCCAACGTCCTGACTTTC
CDR3: CARSFQGNRSGANVLTF

D: NA
V: TRBV9
size: NA
J: TRBJ2-7
DNA: TGTGCCAGCAGCGTAGTTGGGACAAGCTCCTACGAGCAGTACTTC
CDR3: CASSVVGTSSYEQYF

D: TRBD2
V: TRBV28
size: NA
J: TRBJ2-1
DNA: TGTGCCAGCAGTTTCCGTGCGCGGGGGGGCGGGCAGTTCTTC
CDR3: CASSFRARGGGQFF

D: TRBD1
V: TRBV7-2
size: NA
J: TRBJ1-2
DNA: TGTGCCAGCAGCTTAGGCACAGGGGGCGGCCACGGGAACTATGGCTACACCTTC
CDR3: CASSLGTGGGHGNYGYTF

D: NA
V: TRBV6-5
size: NA
J: TRBJ2-7
DNA: TGTGCCAGCATCCTCTACGAGCAGTACTTC
CDR3: CASILYEQYF

D: TRBD1
V: TRBV7-9
size: few
J: TRBJ1-2
DNA: TGTGCCAGCAGCTTAGCGGAGACAGGGAAGTATGGCTACACCTTC
CDR3: CASSLAETGKYGYTF

D: TRBD1
V: TRBV13
size: few
J: TRBJ2-7
DNA: TGTGCCAGCAGCTTACGCGGGACAGGGGTATTCCCCTCCTACGAGCAGTACTTC
CDR3: CASSLRGTGVFPSYEQYF

D: NA
V: TRBV19
size: NA
J: TRBJ2-2
DNA: TGTGCCAGTAGACAAGGGGGGTCGAACACCGGGGAGCTGTTTTTT
CDR3: CASRQGGSNTGELFF

D: NA
V: TRBV2
size: few
J: TRBJ2-7
DNA: TGTGCCAGCAGTAAAAACTACGAGCAGTACTTC
CDR3: CASSKNYEQYF

D: TRBD1
V: TRBV2
size: NA
J: TRBJ1-4
DNA: TGTGCCAGCAGTTCGGGACAGGGGGCGCGGAAACTGTTTTTT
CDR3: CASSSGQGARKLFF

D: TRBD2
V: TRBV6-1
size: NA
J: TRBJ2-3
DNA: TGTGCCAGCAGTGGTGGACTAGCGGGGGGGCAAATCTTTAGGACAGATACGCAGTATTTT
CDR3: CASSGGLAGGQIFRTDTQYF

D: NA
V: TRBV6-1
size: NA
J: TRBJ1-1
DNA: TGTGCCAGCAAAGGTCGTGGGTTCACTGAAGCTTTCTTT
CDR3: CASKGRGFTEAFF

D: NA
V: TRBV7-8
size: NA
J: TRBJ2-7
DNA: TGTGCCAGCAGTCCGTTCGGAAAGTACGAGCAGTACTTC
CDR3: CASSPFGKYEQYF

D: NA
V: TRBV7-8
size: NA
J: TRBJ2-1
DNA: TGTGCCAGCAGCCCCACTGCAGTCGAGCAGTTCTTC
CDR3: CASSPTAVEQFF

D: NA
V: TRBV5-4
size: NA
J: TRBJ2-7
DNA: TGTGCCAGCAGCTTGACCGGGACCCCGCGCCACGAGCAGTACTTC
CDR3: CASSLTGTPRHEQYF

D: NA
V: TRBV4-2
size: few
J: TRBJ1-6
DNA: TGTGCCAGCAGCCGGGTGGAGAACTCACCCCTCCACTTT
CDR3: CASSRVENSPLHF

D: NA
V: TRBV5-6
size: NA
J: TRBJ1-1
DNA: TGTGCCAGCAGCATCGCAGGGGTTACTGAAGCTTTCTTT
CDR3: CASSIAGVTEAFF

D: TRBD1
V: TRBV29-1
size: NA
J: TRBJ1-2
DNA: TGCAGCGTTGAAGGCCGACAGGGGGCGTATGGCTACACCTTC
CDR3: CSVEGRQGAYGYTF

D: NA
V: TRBV15
size: NA
J: TRBJ1-2
DNA: TGTGCCACCAGCAGAGATCTTGGGGGTGGCTACACCTTC
CDR3: CATSRDLGGGYTF

D: TRBD1
V: TRBV6-5
size: NA
J: TRBJ1-4
DNA: TGTGCCACCCGACAGGGGGCATTGACTAATGAAAAACTGTTTTTT
CDR3: CATRQGALTNEKLFF

D: NA
V: TRBV7-2
size: NA
J: TRBJ1-5
DNA: TGTGCCAGCAGCTTGGATCCGGGGTTCAATCAGCCCCAGCATTTT
CDR3: CASSLDPGFNQPQHF

D: TRBD1
V: TRBV7-2
size: NA
J: TRBJ1-4
DNA: TGTGCCAGCAGCCCGGGACAGGGAACGGAAAAACTGTTTTTT
CDR3: CASSPGQGTEKLFF

D: TRBD1
V: TRBV5-8
size: NA
J: TRBJ1-6
DNA: TGTGCCAGCAGCCCCGGGACAGGGGGCGAGGGTTCACCCCTCCACTTT
CDR3: CASSPGTGGEGSPLHF

D: NA
V: TRBV5-6
size: NA
J: TRBJ2-2
DNA: TGTGCCAGCAGCTTGGTTTCAGGGCGGTTCACCGGGGAGCTGTTTTTT
CDR3: CASSLVSGRFTGELFF

D: TRBD2
V: TRBV13
size: NA
J: TRBJ2-7
DNA: TGTGCCAGCAGCTTATCGTTTACTAGCGGGAGAAGCGGCGAGCAGTGCTTC
CDR3: CASSLSFTSGRSGEQCF

D: NA
V: TRBV28
size: NA
J: TRBJ2-3
DNA: TGTGCCAGCAGTTTTCTAGGGGGGCGGACAGATACGCAGTATTTT
CDR3: CASSFLGGRTDTQYF

D: TRBD1
V: TRBV18
size: NA
J: TRBJ1-2
DNA: TGTGCCAGCTCACCGGGACAGGGTACCTCTAACTATGGCTACACCTTC
CDR3: CASSPGQGTSNYGYTF

D: NA
V: TRBV5-1
size: NA
J: TRBJ2-3
DNA: TGCGCCAGCAGCTTGGGGAACACAGGTACAGATACGCAGTATTTT
CDR3: CASSLGNTGTDTQYF

D: TRBD2
V: TRBV7-9
size: NA
J: TRBJ2-1
DNA: TGTGCCAGCAGCACTAGCGGGAGCCTCATCTCCTACAATGAGCAGTTCTTC
CDR3: CASSTSGSLISYNEQFF

D: NA
V: TRBV5-1
size: NA
J: TRBJ1-1
DNA: TGCGCCAGCAGCTTGGGTTCTGAAGCTTTCTTT
CDR3: CASSLGSEAFF

D: TRBD1
V: TRBV4-1
size: NA
J: TRBJ1-2
DNA: TGCGCCAGCAGCCCCGACAGGGGGCAGGGCTACACCTTC
CDR3: CASSPDRGQGYTF

D: TRBD2
V: TRBV28
size: NA
J: TRBJ2-5
DNA: TGTGCCAGCCAGGGAGCGGGGGGGCTACAAGAGACCCAGTACTTC
CDR3: CASQGAGGLQETQYF

D: TRBD1
V: TRBV7-6
size: NA
J: TRBJ1-6
DNA: TGTGCCAGCAGCTCCCGACAGGGGAATTCACCCCTCCACTTT
CDR3: CASSSRQGNSPLHF

D: TRBD1
V: TRBV27
size: NA
J: TRBJ1-2
DNA: TGTGCCAGCAGCCCAGTCCCACAGGGGAGGGAAGTTAGCTACACCTTC
CDR3: CASSPVPQGREVSYTF

D: NA
V: TRBV6-6
size: NA
J: TRBJ2-7
DNA: TGTGCCAGCAGGCCCGGGACCAGGGTGTCGGGCGAGCAGTACTTC
CDR3: CASRPGTRVSGEQYF

D: NA
V: TRBV7-2
size: NA
J: TRBJ2-7
DNA: TGTGCCAGCAGCTTAGACTCGACCTCTTCCTACGAGCAGTACTTC
CDR3: CASSLDSTSSYEQYF

D: TRBD2
V: TRBV6-5
size: NA
J: TRBJ2-2
DNA: TGTGCCAGCAGTTACTCGAGCGGGGGTAACACCGGGGAGCTGTTTTTT
CDR3: CASSYSSGGNTGELFF

D: TRBD1
V: TRBV15
size: NA
J: TRBJ2-1
DNA: TGTGCCACCAGCAGACGGGACAGCTACAATGAGCAGTTCTTC
CDR3: CATSRRDSYNEQFF

D: TRBD1
V: TRBV4-1
size: few
J: TRBJ2-7
DNA: TGCGCCAGCAGCCAAGTTTCGGGACAGTCCTACGAGCAGTACTTC
CDR3: CASSQVSGQSYEQYF

D: NA
V: TRBV28
size: NA
J: TRBJ1-1
DNA: TGTGCCAGCAGCACCCACGGCGAGGGGCGATTCACTGAAGCTTTCTTT
CDR3: CASSTHGEGRFTEAFF

D: TRBD2
V: TRBV14
size: once
J: TRBJ2-1
DNA: TGTGCCAGCAGCCAAACTATTAACCCGGGACTAGCGGGAGGTGAGCAGTTCTTC
CDR3: CASSQTINPGLAGGEQFF

D: NA
V: TRBV21-1
size: NA
J: TRBJ1-4
DNA: TGTGCCAGCAGCAAACCCCCAGCCGGGGACAGGGTGAGCGAAAAACTGTTTTTT
CDR3: CASSKPPAGDRVSEKLFF

D: NA
V: TRBV27
size: few
J: TRBJ2-1
DNA: TGTGCCAGCAGTTTATCGATACGGGGGCACAATGAGCAGTTCTTC
CDR3: CASSLSIRGHNEQFF